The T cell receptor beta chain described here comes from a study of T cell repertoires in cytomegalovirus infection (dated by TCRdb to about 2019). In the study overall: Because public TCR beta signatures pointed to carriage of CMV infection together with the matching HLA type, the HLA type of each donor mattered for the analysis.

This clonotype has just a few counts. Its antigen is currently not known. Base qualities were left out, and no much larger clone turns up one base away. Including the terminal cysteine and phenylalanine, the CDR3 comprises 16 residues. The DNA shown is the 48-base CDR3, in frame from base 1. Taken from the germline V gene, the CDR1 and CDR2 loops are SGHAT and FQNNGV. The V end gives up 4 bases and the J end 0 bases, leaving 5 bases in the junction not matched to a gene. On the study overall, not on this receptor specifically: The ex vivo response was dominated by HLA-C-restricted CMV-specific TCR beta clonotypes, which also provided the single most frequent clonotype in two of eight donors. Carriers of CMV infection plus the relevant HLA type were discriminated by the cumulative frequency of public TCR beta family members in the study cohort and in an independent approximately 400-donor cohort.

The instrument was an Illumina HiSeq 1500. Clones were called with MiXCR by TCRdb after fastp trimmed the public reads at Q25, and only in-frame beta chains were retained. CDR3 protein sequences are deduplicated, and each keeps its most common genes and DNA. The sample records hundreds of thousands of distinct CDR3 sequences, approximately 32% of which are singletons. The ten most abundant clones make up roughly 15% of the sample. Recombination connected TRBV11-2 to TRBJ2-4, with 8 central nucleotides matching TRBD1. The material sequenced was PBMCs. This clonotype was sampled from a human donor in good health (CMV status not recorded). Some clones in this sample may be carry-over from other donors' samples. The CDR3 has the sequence CASSWGDRIAKNIQYF. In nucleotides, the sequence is TGTGCCAGCAGCTGGGGGGACAGGATAGCCAAAAACATTCAGTACTTC.